Presented here are 24 T cell receptor beta chains from one specimen sequenced in a study of cytomegalovirus exposure and HLA in healthy donors. The PCR contained 60 Vbeta and 13 Jbeta primers. The assay was immunoSEQ multiplex PCR, and TCRdb's table has in-frame clones only and misses some. The sample includes about 120,000 clones, over 65% of them seen just once. Specimen: PBMCs. The receptors here all came from a woman younger than 45 in good health and CMV-seropositive.

This chain links TRBV5-1 with TRBJ1-1; D remains ambiguous. V shed 2 bases and J shed 1 base, with 12 bases lying between them. There are 15 residues in the CDR3. Germline CDR1 is SGHRS and CDR2 is YFSETQ. In DNA, the CDR3 is TGCGCCAGCAGCTTAGTGGTCGGAGAGAACACTGAAGCTTTCTTT. It specifies CASSLVVGENTEAFF.

This chain connects TRBV12-5 to TRBJ1-6, with D unclear. The germline gives CDR1 LGHNT, CDR2 FRNRAP. The V gene lost 6 bases and the J gene lost 13 bases, with 13 bases spanning the gap. This CDR3 has 12 amino acids. The CDR3 DNA sequence: TGTGCTAGTGGCCGCGTACTGGAGCCCCTCCACTTT. This codes for CASGRVLEPLHF.

This clone is a singleton in its sample. This rearrangement joins TRBV25-1 to TRBJ2-1; the match to TRBD2 covers 15 bases. J was trimmed by 4 bases and V by 7 bases; bases with no gene match: 8. CDR1 is MGHDK and CDR2 is SYGVNS in the germline V gene. The CDR3 loop spans 17 amino acids. In DNA, the CDR3 is TGTGCCAGCAATGTGGGACTAGCGGGAGGAGGATACAATGAGCAGTTCTTC. Its protein product is CASNVGLAGGGYNEQFF. Supplemented by reference TRBV25-1 and TRBJ2-1, the full variable domain reads EADIYQTPRYLVIGTGKKITLECSQTMGHDKMYWYQQDPGMELHLIHYSYGVNSTEKGDLSSESTVSRIRTEHFPLTLESARPSHTSQYLCASNVGLAGGGYNEQFFGPGTRLTVL.

A note on this clone: This CDR3 fails to terminate in the conserved phenylalanine or tryptophan, so it likely reflects a read error. The V call is TRBV7-9, the J call TRBJ2-7; 8 bases are a match to TRBD2. The length of the CDR3 is 17 residues. V lost 3 bases and J lost 6; bases outside the gene matches: 16. Looked up from germline, CDR1 is SEHNR and CDR2 is FQNEAQ (reference sequence). The CDR3 reads CASSFRGNSGILGEQYS. The CDR3 DNA follows: TGTGCCAGCAGCTTCAGGGGTAATAGCGGGATTTTAGGCGAGCAGTACTCC.

The V call is TRBV9, the J call TRBJ2-1; D gene uncertain. CDR1 and CDR2 from the germline V gene are SGDLS and YYNGEE. This CDR3 is 14 amino acids long. The V gene lost 0 bases and the J gene lost 3 bases, with 7 bases spanning the gap. CDR3 residues: CASSVDSSYNEQFF. CDR3 nucleotide sequence: TGTGCCAGCAGCGTAGATAGCAGCTACAATGAGCAGTTCTTC.

The CDR3 DNA sequence: TGTGCCATCAGTGAGTCTTCAGGTTATGGCTACACCTTC. Its protein is CAISESSGYGYTF. The chain links TRBV10-3 to TRBJ1-2; D not certain. Germline CDR1 ENHRY, CDR2 SYGVKD. The CDR3 sequence is 13 residues long. Trimming pared 0 bases from V and 5 bases from J, leaving 7 bases between.

This clone was observed a handful of times. The rearrangement joins TRBV29-1 to TRBJ1-1, with a tentative D call TRBD1 (6 bases). Trimming removed 5 bases from V and 7 bases from J, with 8 bases in between. This CDR3 is 10 amino acids long. Per germline, CDR1 SQVTM and CDR2 ANQGSEA. The DNA of the CDR3 is TGCAGCGTTATGACAGGTGAAGCTTTCTTT. Its protein is CSVMTGEAFF.

The table lists this clone with a count of one. The gene calls are TRBV9 and TRBJ2-2, with D maybe TRBD1 (6 bases). Trimming pared 0 bases from V and 1 base from J, leaving 10 bases between. CDR1 is SGDLS and CDR2 is YYNGEE in the germline V gene. This CDR3 has 16 residues. CDR3 loop: CASSVGGRRNTGELFF. The CDR3 DNA sequence: TGTGCCAGCAGCGTAGGGGGGCGGAGGAACACCGGGGAGCTGTTTTTT.

In its sample, this clone was seen a few times. The V and J genes are TRBV18 and TRBJ2-5; TRBD1 matches at 11 bases. This CDR3 region has 15 residues. V gave up 3 bases and J gave up 5 bases; unmatched junction bases: 5. Germline assignment: CDR1 KGHSH and CDR2 LQKENI. The CDR3 reads CASSPGQGAGETQYF. CDR3 DNA sequence: TGTGCCAGCTCACCTGGACAGGGGGCTGGGGAGACCCAGTACTTC. Complete variable domain (other parts from reference TRBV18 and TRBJ2-5): NAGVMQNPRHLVRRRGQEARLRCSPMKGHSHVYWYRQLPEEGLKFMVYLQKENIIDESGMPKERFSAEFPKEGPSILRIQQVVRGDSAAYFCASSPGQGAGETQYFGPGTRLLVL.

This chain links TRBV6-1 with TRBJ2-2; weak D call: TRBD1 (9 bases). The germline V and J ends were trimmed by 2 bases and 4 bases, with 20 bases remaining between them. This CDR3 is built from 18 residues. Per germline, CDR1 MNHNS and CDR2 SASEGT. The CDR3 spells CASSERGGTGYPTGELFF. CDR3 DNA sequence: TGTGCCAGCAGTGAACGGGGGGGGACAGGGTATCCCACCGGGGAGCTGTTTTTT.

The chain links TRBV7-9 to TRBJ2-3, with 8 bases lining up with TRBD2. From germline, CDR1 is SEHNR and CDR2 FQNEAQ (reference sequence). Germline trimming cut 8 bases from V and 3 bases from J; bases unmatched to any gene: 13. The CDR3 spans 16 residues. Written as DNA, the CDR3 is TGTGCCAGCCAAGGCTTGCGGGAGGTGTCGACAGATACGCAGTATTTT. Residues: CASQGLREVSTDTQYF.

The V gene is TRBV5-1, the J gene TRBJ1-1, with a tentative D call TRBD1 (5 bases). CDR3 length: 15 residues. Trimming shortened V by 4 bases and J by 10 bases, and 23 bases separated the two germline ends. Germline lookup yields CDR1 SGHRS and CDR2 YFSETQ. The CDR3 DNA sequence: TGCGCCAGCAGCGCGGGACCCCACAGGTCATCACGAGCTTTCTTT. Residues: CASSAGPHRSSRAFF.

This clone was observed once. In nucleotides, the CDR3 is TGTGCCAGCAGCTTAGAGACGCGACTAGCGGGAGCAGATACGCAGTATTTT. It specifies CASSLETRLAGADTQYF. This sequence joins TRBV13 and TRBJ2-3, with TRBD2 identical over 12 bases. After removal of 1 base from V and 4 bases from J, the junction contained 6 bases not matched to a gene. CDR1 is PRHDT, CDR2 FYEKMQ, per germline (reference sequence). There are 17 residues in the CDR3.

This chain joins TRBV5-1 and TRBJ1-4, with 7 bases lining up with TRBD1. Germline assignment: CDR1 SGHRS and CDR2 YFSETQ. Trimming cost V 4 bases and J 4 bases; bases outside gene matches: 10. The CDR3 runs 16 residues. The CDR3: CASSLEPQGLNEKLFF. As DNA, the CDR3 is TGCGCCAGCAGCCTTGAACCACAGGGGCTTAATGAAAAACTGTTTTTT.

The chain employs TRBV19 and TRBJ1-5; D unclear. Trimming removed 5 bases from V and 3 bases from J, with 14 bases in between. Germline V gene sequence: CDR1 LNHDA, CDR2 SQIVND (reference sequence). This CDR3 region has 15 residues. Here the CDR3 reads CASSSSRLNNQPQHF. The CDR3 bases are TGTGCCAGTAGTTCCTCGCGGTTAAACAATCAGCCCCAGCATTTT.

This clone appeared once. This chain links TRBV30 with TRBJ1-6; TRBD1 matches at 7 bases. The junction had 8 bases not matched to a gene; V was cut back by 3 bases and J by 6 bases. Germline lookup yields CDR1 GTSNPN and CDR2 SVGIG (reference sequence). The CDR3 is 15 amino acids. CDR3 loop: CAWSPDRAGNSPLHF. For the CDR3, the DNA is TGTGCCTGGAGCCCCGACAGGGCCGGTAATTCACCCCTCCACTTT.

Written as DNA, the CDR3 is TGTGCCAGCAGCCCCGGGGGGGAGGGCACGGACACTGAAGCTTTCTTT. It codes for CASSPGGEGTDTEAFF. J is TRBJ1-1 and V is TRBV7-8; TRBD1 might be the D (5 bases). The V gene lost 5 bases and the J gene lost 3 bases, with 19 bases spanning the gap. This CDR3 has 16 amino acids. The germline V gene encodes CDR1 SGHVS and CDR2 FQNEAQ. The variable domain in full, with the rest retrieved from reference TRBV7-8 and TRBJ1-1, is GAGVSQSPRYKVAKRGQDVALRCDPISGHVSLFWYQQALGQGPEFLTYFQNEAQLDKSGLPSDRFFAERPEGSVSTLKIQRTQQEDSAVYLCASSPGGEGTDTEAFFGQGTRLTVV.

The V gene is TRBV4-1, the J gene TRBJ1-5; D is unclear. The CDR3 is made up of 15 amino acids. CDR1 MGHRA and CDR2 YSYEKL come from the germline V gene. V was cut by 1 base and J by 4 bases, with 11 bases left in between. CDR3 in amino acids: CASSQVGGLNQPQHF. The CDR3 region has the DNA TGCGCCAGCAGCCAAGTGGGAGGTCTTAATCAGCCCCAGCATTTT.

The chain uses TRBV30 and TRBJ1-5; no definite D call. The CDR3 sequence is 14 residues long. The germline V gene encodes CDR1 GTSNPN and CDR2 SVGIG (reference sequence). The ends were cut back, 1 base at V and 5 bases at J, with 12 bases in the middle. CDR3 amino acids: CAWSETISDQPQHF. The CDR3 nucleotides are TGTGCCTGGAGTGAAACCATCAGTGATCAGCCCCAGCATTTT.

The CDR3: CASSLIQGATEAFF. The CDR3 DNA reads as TGTGCCAGCAGTTTAATCCAGGGGGCGACTGAAGCTTTCTTT. The chain carries TRBV27 and TRBJ1-1; 8 bases align to TRBD1. The J segment lost 5 bases and the V segment lost 2 bases, leaving 4 bases of the junction unmatched. The CDR3 runs to 14 residues. In germline, CDR1 is MNHEY, CDR2 SMNVEV (reference sequence).

The chain employs TRBV7-9 and TRBJ2-1, with 9 positions matching TRBD1. The CDR3 totals 19 residues. The V segment lost 5 bases and the J segment 8 bases; nucleotides outside the gene matches: 22. Germline V gene sequence: CDR1 SEHNR, CDR2 FQNEAQ (reference sequence). CDR3 sequence: CASSHLPLRKGQGWDEQFF. The CDR3 nucleotides are TGTGCCAGCAGCCACCTCCCCCTAAGAAAGGGACAGGGATGGGATGAGCAGTTCTTC.

This clone was seen more than once but under ten times. The chain employs TRBV5-8 and TRBJ2-7, with D perhaps TRBD1 (5 bases). The CDR3 runs to 13 residues. CDR1 SGHTS and CDR2 YDEGEE come from the germline V gene. Trimming stripped 4 bases from V and 2 bases from J, with 10 bases between. The CDR3 region is CASSDSLTYEQYF. The CDR3 DNA is TGTGCCAGCAGCGACAGTCTTACCTACGAGCAGTACTTC.

This chain uses TRBV18 with TRBJ1-2, with D hard to call. Germline lookup yields CDR1 KGHSH and CDR2 LQKENI. Trimming stripped 0 bases from V and 2 bases from J, with 10 bases between. This CDR3 spans 15 amino acids. In DNA form, the CDR3 reads TGTGCCAGCTCACCACCCGCCGGGAGGAACTATGGCTACACCTTC. Its protein product is CASSPPAGRNYGYTF. Full variable domain (rest looked up from reference TRBV18 and TRBJ1-2): NAGVMQNPRHLVRRRGQEARLRCSPMKGHSHVYWYRQLPEEGLKFMVYLQKENIIDESGMPKERFSAEFPKEGPSILRIQQVVRGDSAAYFCASSPPAGRNYGYTFGSGTRLTVV.

The chain recombines TRBV19 with TRBJ2-7; 8 nucleotides align to TRBD2. After removal of 4 bases from V and 5 bases from J, the junction contained 10 bases not matched to a gene. Germline V gene lookup returns CDR1 LNHDA and CDR2 SQIVND (reference sequence). This CDR3 contains 15 residues. The CDR3 reads CASSTGPGLGNEQYF. The CDR3 region has the DNA TGTGCCAGTAGTACCGGACCGGGACTAGGAAACGAGCAGTACTTC.